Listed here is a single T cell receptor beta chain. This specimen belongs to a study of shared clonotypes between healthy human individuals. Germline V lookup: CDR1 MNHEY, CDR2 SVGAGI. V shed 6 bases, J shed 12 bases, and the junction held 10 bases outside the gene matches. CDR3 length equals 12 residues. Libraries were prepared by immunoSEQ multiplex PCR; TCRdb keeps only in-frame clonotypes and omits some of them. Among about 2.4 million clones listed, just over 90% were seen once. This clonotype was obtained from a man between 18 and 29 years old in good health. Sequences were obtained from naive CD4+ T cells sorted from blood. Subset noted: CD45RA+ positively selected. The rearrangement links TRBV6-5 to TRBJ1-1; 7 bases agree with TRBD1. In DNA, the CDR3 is TGTGCCAGCAGGTTTCAGACAGGGAGGACTTTCTTT. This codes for CASRFQTGRTFF.